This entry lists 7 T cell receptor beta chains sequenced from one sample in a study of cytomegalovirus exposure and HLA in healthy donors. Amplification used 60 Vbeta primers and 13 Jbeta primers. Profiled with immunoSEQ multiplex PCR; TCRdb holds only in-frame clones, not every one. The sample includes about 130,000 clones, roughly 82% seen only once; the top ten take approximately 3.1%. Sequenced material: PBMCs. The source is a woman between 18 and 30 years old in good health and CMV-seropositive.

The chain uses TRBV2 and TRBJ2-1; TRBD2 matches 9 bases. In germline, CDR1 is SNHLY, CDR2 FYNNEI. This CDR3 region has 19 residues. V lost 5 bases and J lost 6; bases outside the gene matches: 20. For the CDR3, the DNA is TGTGCCAGCAGTAAGCCGGGAAGCGGGGGGCTCGGGGTTGGCAATGAGCAGTTCTTC. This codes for CASSKPGSGGLGVGNEQFF.

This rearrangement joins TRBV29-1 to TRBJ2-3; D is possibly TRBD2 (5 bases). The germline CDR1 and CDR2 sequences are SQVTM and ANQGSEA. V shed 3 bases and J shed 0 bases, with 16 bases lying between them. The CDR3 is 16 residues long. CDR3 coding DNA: TGCAGCGTTGATCCTCGTCGGGGTACTAGCACAGATACGCAGTATTTT. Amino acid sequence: CSVDPRRGTSTDTQYF.

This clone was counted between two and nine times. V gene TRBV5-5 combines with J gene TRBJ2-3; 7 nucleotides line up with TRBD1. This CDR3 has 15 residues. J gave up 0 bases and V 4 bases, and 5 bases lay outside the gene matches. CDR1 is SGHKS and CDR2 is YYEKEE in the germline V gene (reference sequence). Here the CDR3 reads CASSLPGQSTDTQYF. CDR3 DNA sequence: TGTGCCAGCAGCCTACCGGGACAGAGCACAGATACGCAGTATTTT.

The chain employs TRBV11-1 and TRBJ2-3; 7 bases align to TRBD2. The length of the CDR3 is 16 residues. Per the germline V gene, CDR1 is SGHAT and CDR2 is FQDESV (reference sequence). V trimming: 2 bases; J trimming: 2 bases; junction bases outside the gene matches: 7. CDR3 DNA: TGTGCCAGCAGCTTATTGGCTAGCGGAAACACAGATACGCAGTATTTT. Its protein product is CASSLLASGNTDTQYF.

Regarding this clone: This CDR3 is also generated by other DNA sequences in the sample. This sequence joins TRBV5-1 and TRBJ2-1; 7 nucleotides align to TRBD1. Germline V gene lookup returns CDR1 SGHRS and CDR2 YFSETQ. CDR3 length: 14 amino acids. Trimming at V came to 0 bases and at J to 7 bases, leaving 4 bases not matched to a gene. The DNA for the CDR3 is TGCGCCAGCAGCTTGGGGCAGGGGGATAATGAGCAGTTCTTC. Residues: CASSLGQGDNEQFF.

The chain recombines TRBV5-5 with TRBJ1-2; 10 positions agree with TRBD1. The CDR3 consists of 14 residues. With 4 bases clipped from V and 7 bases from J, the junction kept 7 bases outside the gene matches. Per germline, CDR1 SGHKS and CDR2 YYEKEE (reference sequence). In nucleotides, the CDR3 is TGTGCCAGCAGCCCTGGACAGGGGGTTGGTGGCTACACCTTC. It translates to CASSPGQGVGGYTF. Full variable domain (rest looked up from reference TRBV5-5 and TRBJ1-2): DAGVTQSPTHLIKTRGQQVTLRCSPISGHKSVSWYQQVLGQGPQFIFQYYEKEERGRGNFPDRFSARQFPNYSSELNVNALLLGDSALYLCASSPGQGVGGYTFGSGTRLTVV.

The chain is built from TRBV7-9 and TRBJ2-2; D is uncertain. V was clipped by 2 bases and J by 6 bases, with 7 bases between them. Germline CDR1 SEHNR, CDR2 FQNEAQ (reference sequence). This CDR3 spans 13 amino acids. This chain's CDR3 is CASSLLPAGELFF. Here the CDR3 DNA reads TGTGCCAGCAGCTTACTCCCTGCCGGGGAGCTGTTTTTT.